The sequence of this TCR beta chain was determined in a study of blood T cell repertoires in COVID-19. Whole-study context: Researchers got acute and convalescent COVID-19 samples from the United States, Italy and Spain.

Repertoires were generated with immunoSEQ multiplex PCR, while TCRdb's copy carries only in-frame clones and drops some. The sample lists about 250,000 clones, approximately 90% occurring once. After removal of 4 bases from V and 4 bases from J, the junction contained 9 bases not matched to a gene. Germline V CDR1 and CDR2: SGHDT, YYEEEE. CDR3 length equals 15 residues. The study recruited people aged about 18 to 95 years across about two dozen US areas. Membership in each cohort depended on participant-reported clinical history. This TCR was recovered from a woman between 45 and 65 years old who had recovered from COVID-19. The chain has TRBV5-6 and TRBJ2-3; TRBD1 matches 7 bases. Sequencing was carried out using PBMCs or T cells enriched from blood (not recorded which). The CDR3 sequence: CASSLLGGASDTQYF. The CDR3 nucleotides read TGTGCCAGCAGCCTTCTAGGGGGCGCTTCAGATACGCAGTATTTT.